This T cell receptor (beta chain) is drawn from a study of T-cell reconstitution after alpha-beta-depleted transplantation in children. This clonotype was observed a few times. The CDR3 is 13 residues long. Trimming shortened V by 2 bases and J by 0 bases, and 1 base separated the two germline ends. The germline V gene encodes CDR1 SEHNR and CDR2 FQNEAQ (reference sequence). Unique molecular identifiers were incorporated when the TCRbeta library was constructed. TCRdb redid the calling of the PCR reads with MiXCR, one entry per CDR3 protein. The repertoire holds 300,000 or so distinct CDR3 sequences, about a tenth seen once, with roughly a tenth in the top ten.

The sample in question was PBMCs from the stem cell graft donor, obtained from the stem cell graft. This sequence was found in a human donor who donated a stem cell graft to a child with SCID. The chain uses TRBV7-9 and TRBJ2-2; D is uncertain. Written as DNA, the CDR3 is TGTGCCAGCAGCTTACCGAACACCGGGGAGCTGTTTTTT. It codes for CASSLPNTGELFF.